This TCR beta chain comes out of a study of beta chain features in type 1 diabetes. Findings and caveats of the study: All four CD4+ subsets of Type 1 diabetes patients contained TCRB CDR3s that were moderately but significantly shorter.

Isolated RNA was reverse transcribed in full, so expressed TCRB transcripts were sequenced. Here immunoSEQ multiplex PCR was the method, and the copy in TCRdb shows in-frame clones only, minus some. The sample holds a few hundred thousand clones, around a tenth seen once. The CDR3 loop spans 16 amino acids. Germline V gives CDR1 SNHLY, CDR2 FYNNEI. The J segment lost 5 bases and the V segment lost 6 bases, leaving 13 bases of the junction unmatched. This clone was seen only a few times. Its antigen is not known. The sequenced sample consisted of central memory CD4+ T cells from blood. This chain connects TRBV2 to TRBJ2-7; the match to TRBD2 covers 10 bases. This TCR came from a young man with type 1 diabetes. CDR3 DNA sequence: TGTGCCAGCAGGGAATATAAGACTAGCGGGTACGACGAGCAGTACTTC. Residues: CASREYKTSGYDEQYF. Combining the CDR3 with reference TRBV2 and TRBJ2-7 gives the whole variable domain EPEVTQTPSHQVTQMGQEVILRCVPISNHLYFYWYRQILGQKVEFLVSFYNNEISEKSEIFDDQFSVERPDGSNFTLKIRSTKLEDSAMYFCASREYKTSGYDEQYFGPGTRLTVT.